The next 10 T cell receptor beta chains were all read from a single sample in a study of T-cell reconstitution after alpha-beta-depleted transplantation in children. Unique molecular identifiers were used to barcode this TCRbeta library. TCRdb re-analysed the PCR reads in MiXCR, keeping a single row per CDR3 protein. The table includes 250,000 to 300,000 distinct CDR3 sequences, roughly 11% detected once. The sample here was peripheral blood, taken 180 days after TCRalphabeta/CD19-depleted stem cell transplant. Receptor source: a male patient aged 2-15 years who had a stem cell transplant for chronic granulomatous disease, so the T cells may come from the graft donor.

This clonotype was detected many times. CDR3 sequence: CATAGTPTFQLGEQYF. CDR3 in DNA: TGTGCCACGGCCGGGACACCCACATTTCAGCTAGGCGAGCAGTACTTC. This chain joins TRBV15 and TRBJ2-7, with a possible D match to TRBD1 (6 bases). This CDR3 is built from 16 residues. The germline V and J ends were trimmed by 9 bases and 6 bases, with 27 bases remaining between them. Per germline, CDR1 LNHNV and CDR2 YYDKDF (reference sequence).

This chain joins TRBV11-2 and TRBJ2-5; D is possibly TRBD2 (5 bases). Germline lookup yields CDR1 SGHAT and CDR2 FQNNGV. Trimming left V 0 bases short and J 12 bases short, with 8 bases between. This CDR3 is 11 amino acids long. In DNA, the CDR3 is TGTGCCAGCAGCTTAGACCGGGAAAAGTACTTC. Translating gives CASSLDREKYF.

This clonotype was observed at least ten times. The chain joins TRBV4-1 to TRBJ2-3; 10 positions match TRBD1. Germline CDR1 reads MGHRA; CDR2 reads YSYEKL. The J segment lost 4 bases and the V segment lost 4 bases, leaving 8 bases of the junction unmatched. CDR3 length: 16 residues. The CDR3 here is CASSPQPGQGSDTQYF. DNA of the CDR3: TGCGCCAGCAGCCCTCAGCCGGGACAGGGGTCAGATACGCAGTATTTT.

This clonotype was detected many times. This rearrangement joins TRBV5-1 to TRBJ2-1, with 11 bases that match TRBD2. Germline-derived CDR1 and CDR2 are SGHRS and YFSETQ. J was trimmed by 10 bases and V by 2 bases; bases with no gene match: 5. The CDR3 contains 14 residues. Here the CDR3 DNA reads TGCGCCAGCAGCTTTAGCGGGGGGGCGAGGGAGCAGTTCTTC. Translation: CASSFSGGAREQFF.

This clonotype was picked up many times. The rearrangement joins TRBV6-1 to TRBJ2-1; 9 bases agree with TRBD1. Losses at the gene ends were 6 bases for V and 6 bases for J; bases not matched to a gene: 3. Germline V gives CDR1 MNHNS, CDR2 SASEGT. There are 13 residues in the CDR3. The CDR3 here is CASRGTGTNEQFF. In nucleotides, the CDR3 is TGTGCCAGCAGAGGGACAGGGACCAATGAGCAGTTCTTC.

This clonotype appeared many times. This chain links TRBV6-2 or TRBV6-3 with TRBJ2-7; D not resolved. Trimming stripped 10 bases from V and 6 bases from J, with 25 bases between. This CDR3 is built from 15 residues. Germline V gene sequence: CDR1 MNHEY, CDR2 SVGEGT. The CDR3 protein is CAKTILELHRSEQYF. In DNA form, the CDR3 reads TGTGCCAAGACGATACTGGAACTACACCGTTCCGAGCAGTACTTC.

This clonotype was picked up many times. The chain carries TRBV12-3 or TRBV12-4 and TRBJ2-3; D remains unclear. This CDR3 contains 15 residues. V was shortened by 3 bases and J by 4 bases, with 14 bases between the two germline ends. CDR3 nucleotides: TGTGCCAGCAGTTTCGACGGCTTACGGGCAGATACGCAGTATTTT. It specifies CASSFDGLRADTQYF.

This clonotype occurred many times. The chain uses TRBV5-1 and TRBJ1-5; D might be TRBD1 (5 bases). This CDR3 region has 15 residues. Germline values: CDR1 SGHRS, CDR2 YFSETQ. Trimming took off 2 bases at V and 6 bases at J, with 15 bases between the two ends. The CDR3 nucleotides are TGCGCCAGCAGCTTCGAAGGGACCCGCGGTCAGCCCCAGCATTTT. Translating gives CASSFEGTRGQPQHF.

This clonotype was counted at least ten times. The rearrangement uses TRBV3-1 and TRBJ2-2; maybe TRBD2 (6 bases). Germline V gene lookup returns CDR1 LGHDT and CDR2 YNNKEL (reference sequence). Trimming removed 6 bases at V and 0 bases at J, with 14 bases between. This CDR3 is 16 amino acids long. DNA of the CDR3: TGTGCCAGCAGACCACCGGGACTTTCGAACACCGGGGAGCTGTTTTTT. This encodes CASRPPGLSNTGELFF.

This clonotype was picked up many times. The chain carries TRBV6-6 and TRBJ1-1; D perhaps matches TRBD1 (6 bases). This CDR3 has 13 residues. Germline V gene lookup returns CDR1 MNHNY and CDR2 SVGAGI (reference sequence). Trimming left V 5 bases short and J 7 bases short, with 14 bases between. In DNA, the CDR3 is TGTGCCAGCAGTAGACAGCAGGGGATTGAAGCTTTCTTT. It yields the protein CASSRQQGIEAFF.